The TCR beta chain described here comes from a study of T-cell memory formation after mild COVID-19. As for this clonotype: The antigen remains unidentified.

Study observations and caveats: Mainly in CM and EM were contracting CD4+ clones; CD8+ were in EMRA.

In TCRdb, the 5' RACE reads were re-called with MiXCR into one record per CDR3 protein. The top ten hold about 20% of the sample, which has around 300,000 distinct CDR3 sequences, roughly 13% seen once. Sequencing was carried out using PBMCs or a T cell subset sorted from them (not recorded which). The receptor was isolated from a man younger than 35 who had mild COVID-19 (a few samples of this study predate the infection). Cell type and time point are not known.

The CDR3 DNA follows: TGTGCCAGCGCAGGAACAGGCACTGAAGCTTTCTTT. Translating it yields CASAGTGTEAFF. The V and J genes are TRBV7-9 and TRBJ1-1, with a possible D match to TRBD1 (5 bases). Trimming took off 8 bases at V and 4 bases at J, with 11 bases between the two ends. Germline V gene sequence: CDR1 SEHNR, CDR2 FQNEAQ (reference sequence). The CDR3 extends over 12 amino acids.